The T cell receptor beta chain under discussion was sequenced for a study of blood T cell repertoires in COVID-19. Assay: immunoSEQ multiplex PCR; the TCRdb copy retains only in-frame clones and omits some. The sample records 200,000 to 250,000 clones, about 88% being singletons. Sequenced material: peripheral blood. The receptor was isolated from a woman between 50 and 59 years old with COVID-19, enrolled during active disease.

The DNA for the CDR3 is TGTGCCAGCAGTGAACGGAGGTCCAACTATGGCTACACCTTC. It yields the protein CASSERRSNYGYTF. J is TRBJ1-2 and V is TRBV2; no firm D call. The CDR3 sequence is 14 residues long. Trimming took 2 bases from V and 2 from J, leaving 9 bases between them. Germline lookup yields CDR1 SNHLY and CDR2 FYNNEI.